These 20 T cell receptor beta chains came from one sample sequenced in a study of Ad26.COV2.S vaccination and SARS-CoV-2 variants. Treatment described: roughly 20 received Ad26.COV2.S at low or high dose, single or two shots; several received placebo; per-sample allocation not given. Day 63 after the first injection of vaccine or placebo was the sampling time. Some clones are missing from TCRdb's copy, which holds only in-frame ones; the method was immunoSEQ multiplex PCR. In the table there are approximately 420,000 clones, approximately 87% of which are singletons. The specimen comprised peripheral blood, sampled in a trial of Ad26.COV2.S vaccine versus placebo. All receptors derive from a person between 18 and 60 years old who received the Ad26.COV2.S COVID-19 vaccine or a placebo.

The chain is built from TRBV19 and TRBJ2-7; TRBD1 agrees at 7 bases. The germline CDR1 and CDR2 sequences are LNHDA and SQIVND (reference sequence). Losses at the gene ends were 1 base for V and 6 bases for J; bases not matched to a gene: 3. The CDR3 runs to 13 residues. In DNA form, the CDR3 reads TGTGCCAGTAGTATAGTGGGGACAGCCGAGCAGTACTTC. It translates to CASSIVGTAEQYF.

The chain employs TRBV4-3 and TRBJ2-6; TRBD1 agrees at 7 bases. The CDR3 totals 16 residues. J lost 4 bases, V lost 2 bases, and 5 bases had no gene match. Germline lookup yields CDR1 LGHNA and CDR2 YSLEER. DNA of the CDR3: TGCGCCAGCAGCCAACTGAGGGGGCAAGGGGCCAACGTCCTGACTTTC. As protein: CASSQLRGQGANVLTF.

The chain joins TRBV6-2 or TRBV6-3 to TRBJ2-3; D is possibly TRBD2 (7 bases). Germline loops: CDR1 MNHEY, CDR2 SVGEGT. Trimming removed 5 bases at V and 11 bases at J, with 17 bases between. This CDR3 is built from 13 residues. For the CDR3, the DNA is TGTGCCAGCAGTACCGGGGGGCCCCTTTGGCAGTATTTT. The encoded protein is CASSTGGPLWQYF.

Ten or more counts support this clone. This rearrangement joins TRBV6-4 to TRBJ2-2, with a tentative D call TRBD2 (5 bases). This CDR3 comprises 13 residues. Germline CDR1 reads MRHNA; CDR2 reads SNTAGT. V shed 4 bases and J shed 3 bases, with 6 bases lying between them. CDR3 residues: CASSGGDTGELFF. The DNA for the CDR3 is TGTGCCAGCAGTGGGGGAGACACCGGGGAGCTGTTTTTT.

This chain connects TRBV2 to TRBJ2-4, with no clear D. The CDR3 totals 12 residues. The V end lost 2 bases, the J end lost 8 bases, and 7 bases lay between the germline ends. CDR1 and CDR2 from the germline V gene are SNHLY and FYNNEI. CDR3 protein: CASSESRDIQYF. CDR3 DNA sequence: TGTGCCAGCAGTGAAAGTCGAGACATTCAGTACTTC. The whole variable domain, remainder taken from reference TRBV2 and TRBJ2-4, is EPEVTQTPSHQVTQMGQEVILRCVPISNHLYFYWYRQILGQKVEFLVSFYNNEISEKSEIFDDQFSVERPDGSNFTLKIRSTKLEDSAMYFCASSESRDIQYFGAGTRLSVL.

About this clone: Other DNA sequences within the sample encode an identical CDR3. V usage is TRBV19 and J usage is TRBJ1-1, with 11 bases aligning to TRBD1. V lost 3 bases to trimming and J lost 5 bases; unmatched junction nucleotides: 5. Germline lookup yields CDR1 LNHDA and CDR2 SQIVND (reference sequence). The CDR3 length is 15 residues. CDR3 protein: CASSIGQGARTEAFF. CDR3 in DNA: TGTGCCAGTAGTATCGGACAGGGGGCCAGAACTGAAGCTTTCTTT.

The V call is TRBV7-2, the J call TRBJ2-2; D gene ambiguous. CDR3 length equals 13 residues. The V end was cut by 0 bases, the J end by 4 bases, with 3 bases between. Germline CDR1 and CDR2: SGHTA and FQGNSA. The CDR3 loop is CASSLATTGELFF. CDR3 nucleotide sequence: TGTGCCAGCAGCTTAGCTACCACCGGGGAGCTGTTTTTT.

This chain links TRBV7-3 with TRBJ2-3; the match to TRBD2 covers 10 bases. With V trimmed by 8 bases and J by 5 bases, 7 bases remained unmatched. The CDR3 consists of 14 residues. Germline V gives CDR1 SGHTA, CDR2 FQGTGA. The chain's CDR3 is CASALAGGKDTQYF. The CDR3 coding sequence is TGTGCCAGCGCGTTAGCGGGGGGCAAAGATACGCAGTATTTT. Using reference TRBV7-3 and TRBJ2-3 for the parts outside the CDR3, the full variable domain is GAGVSQTPSNKVTEKGKYVELRCDPISGHTALYWYRQSLGQGPEFLIYFQGTGAADDSGLPNDRFFAVRPEGSVSTLKIQRTERGDSAVYLCASALAGGKDTQYFGPGTRLTVL.

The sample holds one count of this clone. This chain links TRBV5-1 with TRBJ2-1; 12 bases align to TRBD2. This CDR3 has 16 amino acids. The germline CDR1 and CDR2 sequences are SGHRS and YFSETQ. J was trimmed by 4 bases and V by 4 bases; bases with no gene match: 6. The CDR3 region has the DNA TGCGCCAGCAGCCCAAGGACTAGCGGGGCATACAATGAGCAGTTCTTC. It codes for CASSPRTSGAYNEQFF.

The CDR3, as DNA: TGTGCCAGCAGCTTGGTCCCGGTCGCAGATACGCAGTATTTT. Translated, it gives CASSLVPVADTQYF. V and J are TRBV5-6 and TRBJ2-3; D is unresolved. CDR3 size: 14 residues. The germline V and J ends were trimmed by 0 bases and 4 bases, with 9 bases remaining between them. Germline V gene lookup returns CDR1 SGHDT and CDR2 YYEEEE.

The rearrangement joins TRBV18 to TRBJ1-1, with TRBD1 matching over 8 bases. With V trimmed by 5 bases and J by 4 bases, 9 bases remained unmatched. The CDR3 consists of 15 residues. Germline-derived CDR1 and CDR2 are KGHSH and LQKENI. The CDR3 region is CASSSDSQGGTEAFF. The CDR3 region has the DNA TGTGCCAGCTCATCCGATTCACAGGGGGGCACTGAAGCTTTCTTT.

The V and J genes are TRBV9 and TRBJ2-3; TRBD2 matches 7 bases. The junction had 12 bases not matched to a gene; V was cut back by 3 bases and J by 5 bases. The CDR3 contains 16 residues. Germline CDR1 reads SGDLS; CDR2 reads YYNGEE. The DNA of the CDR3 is TGTGCCAGCAGCGGCAACTTAGCGGGTTACTTAGATACGCAGTATTTT. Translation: CASSGNLAGYLDTQYF.

The CDR3 bases are TGTGCCAGCAGCGTAGCCCCCCAAGGAGGTGAAGCTTTCTTT. Protein sequence: CASSVAPQGGEAFF. The chain has TRBV9 and TRBJ1-1; D call uncertain. V lost 0 bases and J 7 bases, leaving 13 bases between the germline ends. CDR1 SGDLS and CDR2 YYNGEE come from the germline V gene. This CDR3 contains 14 residues. Supplemented by reference TRBV9 and TRBJ1-1, the full variable domain reads DSGVTQTPKHLITATGQRVTLRCSPRSGDLSVYWYQQSLDQGLQFLIQYYNGEERAKGNILERFSAQQFPDLHSELNLSSLELGDSALYFCASSVAPQGGEAFFGQGTRLTVV.

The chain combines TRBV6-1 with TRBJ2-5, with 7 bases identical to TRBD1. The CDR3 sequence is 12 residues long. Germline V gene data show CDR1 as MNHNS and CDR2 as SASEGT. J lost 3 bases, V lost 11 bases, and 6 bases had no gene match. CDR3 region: CAHRGPEETQYF. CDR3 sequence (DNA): TGTGCCCACAGGGGACCAGAAGAGACCCAGTACTTC.

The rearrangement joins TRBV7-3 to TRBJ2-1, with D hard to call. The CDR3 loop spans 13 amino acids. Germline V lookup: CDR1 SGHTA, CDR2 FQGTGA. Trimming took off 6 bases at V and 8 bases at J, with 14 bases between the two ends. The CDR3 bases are TGTGCCAGCAGTACAACCCGTGGAGATGAGCAGTTCTTC. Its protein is CASSTTRGDEQFF.

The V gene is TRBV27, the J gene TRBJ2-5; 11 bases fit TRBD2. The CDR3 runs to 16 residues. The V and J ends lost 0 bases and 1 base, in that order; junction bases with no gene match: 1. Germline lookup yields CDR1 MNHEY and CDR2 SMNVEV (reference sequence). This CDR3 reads CASSLSLAGGQETQYF. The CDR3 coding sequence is TGTGCCAGCAGTTTATCGCTAGCGGGGGGCCAAGAGACCCAGTACTTC.

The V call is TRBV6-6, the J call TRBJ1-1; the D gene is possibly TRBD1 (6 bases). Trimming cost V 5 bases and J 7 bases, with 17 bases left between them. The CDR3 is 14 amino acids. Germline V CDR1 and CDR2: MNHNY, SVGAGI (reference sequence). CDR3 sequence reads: CASSIQGNEVEAFF. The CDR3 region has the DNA TGTGCCAGCAGTATACAGGGTAACGAAGTTGAAGCTTTCTTT.

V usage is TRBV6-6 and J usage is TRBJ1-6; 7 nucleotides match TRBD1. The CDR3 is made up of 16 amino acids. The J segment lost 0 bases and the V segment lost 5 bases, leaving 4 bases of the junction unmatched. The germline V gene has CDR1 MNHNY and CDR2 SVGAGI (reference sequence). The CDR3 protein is CASSTGDSSYNSPLHF. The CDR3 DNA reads TGTGCCAGCAGTACCGGGGACAGCTCCTATAATTCACCCCTCCACTTT.

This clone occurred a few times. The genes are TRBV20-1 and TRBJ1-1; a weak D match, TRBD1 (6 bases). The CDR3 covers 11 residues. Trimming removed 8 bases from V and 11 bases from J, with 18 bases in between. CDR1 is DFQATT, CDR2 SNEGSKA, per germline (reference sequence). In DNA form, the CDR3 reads TGCAGTTCCCCGACAGGCTGGGGGGCTTTCTTT. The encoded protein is CSSPTGWGAFF.

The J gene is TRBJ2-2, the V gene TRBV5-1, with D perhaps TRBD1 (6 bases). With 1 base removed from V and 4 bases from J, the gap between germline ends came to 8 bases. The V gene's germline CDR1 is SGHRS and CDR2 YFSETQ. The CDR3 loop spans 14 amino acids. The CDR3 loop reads CASSLWGRTGELFF. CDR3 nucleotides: TGCGCCAGCAGCTTGTGGGGGCGCACCGGGGAGCTGTTTTTT. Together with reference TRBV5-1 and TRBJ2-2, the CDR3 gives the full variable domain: KAGVTQTPRYLIKTRGQQVTLSCSPISGHRSVSWYQQTPGQGLQFLFEYFSETQRNKGNFPGRFSGRQFSNSRSEMNVSTLELGDSALYLCASSLWGRTGELFFGEGSRLTVL.